The TCR beta chain described here comes from a study of regulatory T cells in long-lasting Graves disease. Worth noting for this clonotype: Its antigen is not identified.

Arm-PCR with iRepertoire HTBI primers amplified the CDR3 regions for these TCR beta libraries. TCRdb analysed the multiplex PCR reads with MiXCR anew, one entry per CDR3 protein. Altogether about 460,000 distinct CDR3 sequences are present, less than 15% being singletons, with the ten largest covering more than 15%. Described time point: newly diagnosed GD, antithyroid drugs for less than 3 months. Preparation of the TCR library used RNA extracted from PBMCs. V lost 5 bases to trimming and J lost 7 bases; unmatched junction nucleotides: 12. CDR3 length equals 16 residues. CDR1 and CDR2 from the germline V gene are LGHNA and YNFKEQ. Study-level results: Among the persistent patients, 2,741 public clonotypes were shared, more than the approximately 970 shared among new patients. Investigators studied peripheral blood only, not thyroid tissue.

These same data were also listed under a study on T cells in Graves' hyperthyroidism and ophthalmopathy. That investigation notes: Diagnosis of hyperthyroidism was new in patients aged 18 to 65, and its duration was under 2 months.

The sample in question was peripheral blood mononuclear cells (PBMCs), obtained at new diagnosis, from a patient treated with antithyroid drugs. The chain recombines TRBV4-2 with TRBJ2-7; TRBD2 matches at 12 bases. The clonotype was recovered from a woman aged 45 to 65 with Graves disease. The CDR3 nucleotides are TGTGCCAGCAGCGCCGACCCTAGCGGGAGGGCGGGTGAGCAGTACTTC. Its protein product is CASSADPSGRAGEQYF.